The rows below give T cell receptor beta chains drawn from one sample of a study of shared clonotypes between healthy human individuals. Clones were read by immunoSEQ multiplex PCR, and TCRdb kept only the in-frame ones, dropping some. This sample has about 2 million clones; roughly 94% occur once, and the top ten carry about 1.1%. The sequenced sample consisted of naive CD8+ T cells sorted from blood. These TCRs come from a man aged 18 to 35 in good health. CDR3s include the opening cysteine and the closing phenylalanine or tryptophan. The D gene is left open where the match is weak. Clone size is not always given. Where it is, it says once, few, many or a class for expanded clones.

d_call: TRBD2; j_call: TRBJ2-3; clone_size: NA; v_call: TRBV11-2; cdr3_aa: CASSGQTSGGPDTQYF; cdr3_nt: TGTGCCAGCAGCGGACAGACTAGCGGGGGACCAGATACGCAGTATTTT
d_call: TRBD2; j_call: TRBJ2-7; clone_size: NA; v_call: TRBV23-1; cdr3_aa: CASSHLTPTSGLNYEQYF; cdr3_nt: TGCGCCAGCAGTCACCTGACGCCGACTAGCGGCCTTAATTACGAGCAGTACTTC
d_call: NA; j_call: TRBJ1-6; clone_size: once; v_call: TRBV27; cdr3_aa: CASSLYGGAHSYNSPLHF; cdr3_nt: TGTGCCAGCAGTTTATACGGTGGGGCACACTCCTATAATTCACCCCTCCACTTT
d_call: TRBD2; j_call: TRBJ2-3; clone_size: NA; v_call: TRBV28; cdr3_aa: CASGAGLVTDTQYF; cdr3_nt: TGTGCCAGCGGAGCGGGGTTAGTAACAGATACGCAGTATTTT
d_call: NA; j_call: TRBJ2-1; clone_size: once; v_call: TRBV9; cdr3_aa: CASSVITGDNEQFF; cdr3_nt: TGTGCCAGCAGCGTCATAACTGGCGACAATGAGCAGTTCTTC
d_call: NA; j_call: TRBJ2-1; clone_size: NA; v_call: TRBV27; cdr3_aa: CASSWGASSRNEQFF; cdr3_nt: TGTGCCAGCTCCTGGGGAGCGTCCTCTCGCAATGAGCAGTTCTTC
d_call: NA; j_call: TRBJ1-3; clone_size: NA; v_call: TRBV19; cdr3_aa: CASSLGPLDPIYF; cdr3_nt: TGTGCCAGTAGTCTGGGCCCCCTGGACCCCATATATTTT
d_call: NA; j_call: TRBJ2-7; clone_size: NA; v_call: TRBV7-9; cdr3_aa: CASSLAQSYEQYF; cdr3_nt: TGTGCCAGCAGCTTAGCCCAGTCCTACGAGCAGTACTTC
d_call: TRBD1; j_call: TRBJ1-5; clone_size: NA; v_call: TRBV28; cdr3_aa: CASSRGQGIGQPQHF; cdr3_nt: TGTGCCAGCAGCCGGGGACAGGGAATAGGTCAGCCCCAGCATTTT
d_call: NA; j_call: TRBJ1-1; clone_size: once; v_call: TRBV5-1; cdr3_aa: CASSLVGGGDEAFF; cdr3_nt: TGCGCCAGCAGCTTGGTGGGTGGGGGAGATGAAGCTTTCTTT
d_call: TRBD1; j_call: TRBJ2-5; clone_size: NA; v_call: TRBV11-2; cdr3_aa: CASSQTGTGVVEETQYF; cdr3_nt: TGTGCCAGCAGCCAAACCGGGACAGGGGTAGTTGAGGAGACCCAGTACTTC
d_call: NA; j_call: TRBJ2-7; clone_size: NA; v_call: TRBV11-2; cdr3_aa: CASSLFRGIGASEQYF; cdr3_nt: TGTGCCAGCAGCTTATTTCGCGGGATAGGGGCCTCCGAGCAGTACTTC
d_call: NA; j_call: TRBJ2-1; clone_size: NA; v_call: TRBV9; cdr3_aa: CASSVERLTYNEQFF; cdr3_nt: TGTGCCAGCAGCGTAGAACGACTAACCTACAATGAGCAGTTCTTC
d_call: NA; j_call: TRBJ1-2; clone_size: NA; v_call: TRBV4-2; cdr3_aa: CASSQDLFGGGYTF; cdr3_nt: TGTGCCAGCAGCCAAGATTTGTTTGGAGGTGGCTACACCTTC
d_call: NA; j_call: TRBJ1-2; clone_size: NA; v_call: TRBV6-5; cdr3_aa: CASSYSAGGYGYTF; cdr3_nt: TGTGCCAGCAGTTACTCCGCGGGGGGTTATGGCTACACCTTC
d_call: NA; j_call: TRBJ1-6; clone_size: NA; v_call: TRBV6-5; cdr3_aa: CASSLQGLGSPLHF; cdr3_nt: TGTGCCAGCAGTCTACAGGGTTTAGGGTCACCCCTCCACTTT
d_call: NA; j_call: TRBJ1-1; clone_size: once; v_call: TRBV4-1; cdr3_aa: CASSQVLREGAFF; cdr3_nt: TGCGCCAGCAGCCAGGTTCTCCGGGAGGGCGCTTTCTTT
d_call: NA; j_call: TRBJ2-1; clone_size: NA; v_call: TRBV4-3; cdr3_aa: CASSQDPTLGSINEQFF; cdr3_nt: TGCGCCAGCAGCCAAGATCCGACCCTGGGGTCGATAAATGAGCAGTTCTTC
d_call: NA; j_call: TRBJ2-7; clone_size: NA; v_call: TRBV2; cdr3_aa: CASSDMAYEQYF; cdr3_nt: TGTGCCAGCAGTGACATGGCCTACGAGCAGTACTTC
d_call: NA; j_call: TRBJ2-2; clone_size: NA; v_call: TRBV2; cdr3_aa: CASTMGRPNTGELFF; cdr3_nt: TGTGCCAGCACTATGGGACGGCCGAACACCGGGGAGCTGTTTTTT
d_call: NA; j_call: TRBJ2-2; clone_size: few; v_call: TRBV7-9; cdr3_aa: CASSPHREGTGELFF; cdr3_nt: TGTGCCAGCAGTCCACACAGGGAGGGCACCGGGGAGCTGTTTTTT
d_call: NA; j_call: TRBJ2-5; clone_size: NA; v_call: TRBV7-9; cdr3_aa: CASSARRELSAETQYF; cdr3_nt: TGTGCCAGCAGCGCCCGCCGGGAGCTCTCGGCAGAGACCCAGTACTTC
d_call: NA; j_call: TRBJ2-7; clone_size: NA; v_call: TRBV7-9; cdr3_aa: CASSSLSDSYEQYF; cdr3_nt: TGTGCCAGCAGCTCACTCTCGGATTCCTACGAGCAGTACTTC
d_call: NA; j_call: TRBJ2-5; clone_size: NA; v_call: TRBV6-5; cdr3_aa: CASSYSSGSQETQYF; cdr3_nt: TGTGCCAGCAGTTACTCGAGCGGAAGTCAAGAGACCCAGTACTTC
d_call: TRBD2; j_call: TRBJ2-7; clone_size: once; v_call: TRBV27; cdr3_aa: CASSPSLGGRVYEQYF; cdr3_nt: TGTGCCAGCAGTCCCTCCCTGGGGGGGAGGGTCTACGAGCAGTACTTC
d_call: NA; j_call: TRBJ2-7; clone_size: NA; v_call: TRBV6-6; cdr3_aa: CASRQTYYEQYF; cdr3_nt: TGTGCCAGCAGACAGACCTACTACGAGCAGTACTTC
d_call: NA; j_call: TRBJ1-6; clone_size: NA; v_call: TRBV13; cdr3_aa: CASSLHNSPLHF; cdr3_nt: TGTGCCAGCAGCCTCCATAATTCACCCCTCCACTTT
d_call: NA; j_call: TRBJ1-2; clone_size: NA; v_call: TRBV29-1; cdr3_aa: CSVERRGPLTF; cdr3_nt: TGCAGCGTTGAAAGGAGGGGCCCCCTCACCTTC
d_call: NA; j_call: TRBJ2-7; clone_size: once; v_call: TRBV2; cdr3_aa: CASSNVPYYEQYF; cdr3_nt: TGTGCCAGCAGCAACGTTCCTTACTACGAGCAGTACTTC
d_call: NA; j_call: TRBJ1-1; clone_size: NA; v_call: TRBV7-9; cdr3_aa: CASSLLRGTEAFF; cdr3_nt: TGTGCCAGCAGCTTATTACGGGGCACTGAAGCTTTCTTT
d_call: NA; j_call: TRBJ2-3; clone_size: NA; v_call: TRBV6-1; cdr3_aa: CASSETFATQYF; cdr3_nt: TGTGCCAGCAGTGAGACTTTCGCTACGCAGTATTTT
d_call: NA; j_call: TRBJ1-2; clone_size: NA; v_call: TRBV16; cdr3_aa: CASSQFPTGPNYGYTF; cdr3_nt: TGTGCCAGCAGCCAATTTCCGACAGGCCCTAACTATGGCTACACCTTC
d_call: TRBD2; j_call: TRBJ2-7; clone_size: NA; v_call: TRBV29-1; cdr3_aa: CSVRTSGSVYEQYF; cdr3_nt: TGCAGCGTCCGGACTAGCGGGAGTGTCTACGAGCAGTACTTC
d_call: NA; j_call: TRBJ1-5; clone_size: NA; v_call: TRBV28; cdr3_aa: CASSDQRGYGNQPQHF; cdr3_nt: TGTGCCAGCAGCGACCAAAGGGGCTACGGCAATCAGCCCCAGCATTTT
d_call: TRBD2; j_call: TRBJ2-1; clone_size: NA; v_call: TRBV7-9; cdr3_aa: CASSDRLAGRGNEQFF; cdr3_nt: TGTGCCAGCAGTGACCGACTAGCGGGGAGGGGGAATGAGCAGTTCTTC